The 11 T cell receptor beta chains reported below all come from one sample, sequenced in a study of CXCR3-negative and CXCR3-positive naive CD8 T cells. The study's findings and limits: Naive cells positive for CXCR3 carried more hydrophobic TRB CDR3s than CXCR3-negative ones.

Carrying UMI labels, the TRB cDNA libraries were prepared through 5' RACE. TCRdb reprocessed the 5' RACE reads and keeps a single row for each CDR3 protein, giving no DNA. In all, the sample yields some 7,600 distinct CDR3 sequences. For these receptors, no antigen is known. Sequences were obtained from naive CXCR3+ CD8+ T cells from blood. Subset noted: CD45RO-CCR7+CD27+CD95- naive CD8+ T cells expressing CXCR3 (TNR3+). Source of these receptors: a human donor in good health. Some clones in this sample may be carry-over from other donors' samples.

The CDR3 region is CATTGTGNPYEQYF. The chain couples TRBV15 to TRBJ2-7; as DNA is missing, the TRBD1 call by TCRdb cannot be tested. The CDR3 is 14 residues long. Germline V gene sequence: CDR1 LNHNV, CDR2 YYDKDF (reference sequence).

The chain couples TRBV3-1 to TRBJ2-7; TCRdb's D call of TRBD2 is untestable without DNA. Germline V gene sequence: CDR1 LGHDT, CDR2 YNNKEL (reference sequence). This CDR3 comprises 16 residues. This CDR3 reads CASSQDLGTNSYEQYF.

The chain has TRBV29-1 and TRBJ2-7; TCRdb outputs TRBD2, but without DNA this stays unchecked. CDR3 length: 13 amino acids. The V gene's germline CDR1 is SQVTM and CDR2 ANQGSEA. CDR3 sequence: CSVVPPAAREQYF.

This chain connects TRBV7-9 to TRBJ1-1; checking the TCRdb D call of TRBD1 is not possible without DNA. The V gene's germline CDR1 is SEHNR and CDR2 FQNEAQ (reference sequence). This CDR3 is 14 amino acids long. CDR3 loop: CASSTTVAGTEAFF.

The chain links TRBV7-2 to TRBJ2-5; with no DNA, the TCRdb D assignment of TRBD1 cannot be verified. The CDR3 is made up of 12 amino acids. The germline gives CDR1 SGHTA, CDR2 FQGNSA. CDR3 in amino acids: CASSSGGETQYF.

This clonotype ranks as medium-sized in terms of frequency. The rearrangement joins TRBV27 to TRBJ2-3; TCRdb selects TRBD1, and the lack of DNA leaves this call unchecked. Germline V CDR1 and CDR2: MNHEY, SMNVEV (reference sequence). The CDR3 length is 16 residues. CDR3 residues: CASSAPSAPRTDTQYF.

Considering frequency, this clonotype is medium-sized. CDR3: CASSSEGAAVETQYF. The chain carries TRBV6-1 and TRBJ2-5; the D gene TCRdb calls, TRBD1, cannot be checked with no DNA. CDR3 size: 15 residues. Looked up from germline, CDR1 is MNHNS and CDR2 is SASEGT.

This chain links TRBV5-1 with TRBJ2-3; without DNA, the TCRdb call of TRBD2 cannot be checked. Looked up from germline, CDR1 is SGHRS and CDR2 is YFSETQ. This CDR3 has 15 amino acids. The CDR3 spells CASRPGLGGADTQYF. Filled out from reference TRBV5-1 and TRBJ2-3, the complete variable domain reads KAGVTQTPRYLIKTRGQQVTLSCSPISGHRSVSWYQQTPGQGLQFLFEYFSETQRNKGNFPGRFSGRQFSNSRSEMNVSTLELGDSALYLCASRPGLGGADTQYFGPGTRLTVL.

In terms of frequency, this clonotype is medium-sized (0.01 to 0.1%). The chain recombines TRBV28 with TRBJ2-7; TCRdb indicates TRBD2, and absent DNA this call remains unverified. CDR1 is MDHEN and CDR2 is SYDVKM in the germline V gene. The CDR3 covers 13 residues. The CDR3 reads CASAVAGSYEQYF.

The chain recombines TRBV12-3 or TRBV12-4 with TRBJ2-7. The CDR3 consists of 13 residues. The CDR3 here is CASSFQPRYEQYF.

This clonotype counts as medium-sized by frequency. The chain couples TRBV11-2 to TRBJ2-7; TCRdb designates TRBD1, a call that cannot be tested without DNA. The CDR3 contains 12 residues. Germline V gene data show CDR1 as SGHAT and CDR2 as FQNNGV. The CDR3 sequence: CASSLTGGEQYF.